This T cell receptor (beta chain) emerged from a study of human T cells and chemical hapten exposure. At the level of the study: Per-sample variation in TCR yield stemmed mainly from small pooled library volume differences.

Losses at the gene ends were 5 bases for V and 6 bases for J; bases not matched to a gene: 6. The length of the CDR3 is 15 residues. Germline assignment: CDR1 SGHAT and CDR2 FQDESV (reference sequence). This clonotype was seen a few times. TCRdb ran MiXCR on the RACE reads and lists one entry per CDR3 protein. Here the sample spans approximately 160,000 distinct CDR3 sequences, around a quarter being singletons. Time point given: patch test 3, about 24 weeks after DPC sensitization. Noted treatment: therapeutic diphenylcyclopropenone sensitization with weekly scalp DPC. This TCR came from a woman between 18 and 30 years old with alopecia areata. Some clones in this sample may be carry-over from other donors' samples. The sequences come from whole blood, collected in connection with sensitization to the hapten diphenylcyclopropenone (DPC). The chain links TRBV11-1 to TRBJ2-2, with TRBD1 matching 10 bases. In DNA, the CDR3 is TGTGCCAGCAGCCGCGGAGGGACAGGGGCCGGGGAGCTGTTTTTT. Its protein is CASSRGGTGAGELFF.